This T cell receptor (beta chain) is from a study of blood T cell repertoires in COVID-19. The study assigned cohorts using participant-reported clinical history. This table comes from immunoSEQ multiplex PCR, and its TCRdb copy is limited to in-frame clones, with some not included. Of 150,000 to 200,000 clones in the sample, around 87% were seen once. This clone has just one count. The sequence was collected from a woman aged 25-40 years who had recovered from COVID-19. The specimen was PBMCs or T cells enriched from blood (not recorded which).

DNA of the CDR3: TGTGCCACCAACCGGGACAGGGGGCTGAACACTGAAGCTTTCTTT. Residues: CATNRDRGLNTEAFF. This sequence joins TRBV2 and TRBJ1-1; 12 positions agree with TRBD1. V shed 10 bases and J 0 bases; nucleotides not matched to a gene: 6. CDR1 is SNHLY and CDR2 is FYNNEI in the germline V gene. The CDR3 totals 15 residues.